This T cell receptor (beta chain) is from a study of graft-versus-host responses after intestinal transplantation. At the level of the study: Anti-thymocyte globulin was used for induction in all recipients, who then took tacrolimus and steroids for 2 to 4 years.

Clones were read by immunoSEQ multiplex PCR, and TCRdb kept only the in-frame ones, dropping some. The table has over 75,000 clones, around 86% seen once. Worth noting for this clone: Antigen unknown.

Regarding the study as a whole: Maximum circulating GvH clone levels tracked with early post-transplant HvG decreases.

The receptor's source is a human patient who received an intestinal transplant, so some T cells may come from the graft donor. The sequencing used PBMCs, collected 255 days after intestinal transplant.

CDR3 sequence reads: CASSFGTSGEQFF. CDR3 coding DNA: TGTGCCAGCAGTTTCGGGACTAGCGGTGAGCAGTTCTTC. V is TRBV6-6 and J is TRBJ2-1, with 11 positions matching TRBD2. Germline CDR1 MNHNY, CDR2 SVGAGI (reference sequence). Trimming removed 4 bases from V and 9 bases from J; junction bases left unmatched: 2. This CDR3 has 13 residues.